The next 23 T cell receptor beta chains were all read from a single sample in a study of beta chain features in type 1 diabetes. Study-level points and caveats: Among all four CD4+ subsets, Type 1 diabetes patients had TCRB CDR3s that were moderately but significantly shorter.

For these TCRs, the target antigens are not known. TCRB transcripts that were expressed got sequenced, as all of the isolated RNA had been reverse transcribed. Clones were sequenced by immunoSEQ multiplex PCR, and TCRdb holds only the in-frame ones, with some missing. Here the sample spans hundreds of thousands of clones, roughly 13% being singletons. The specimen sequenced was naive CD4+ T cells from blood. Receptors originate from a man aged 18 to 30 with type 1 diabetes.

This clone has a handful of counts. This chain links TRBV4-3 with TRBJ2-2; 7 bases align to TRBD1. Germline assignment: CDR1 LGHNA and CDR2 YSLEER. V lost 3 bases, J lost 4 bases, and 8 bases stayed unmatched. This CDR3 spans 16 amino acids. The DNA for the CDR3 is TGCGCCAGCAGCCAGGAGACAGGGCTATCCACCGGGGAGCTGTTTTTT. This gives the protein CASSQETGLSTGELFF.

The V gene is TRBV6-6, the J gene TRBJ1-2; TRBD1 matches at 8 bases. This CDR3 has 12 amino acids. With 6 bases clipped from V and 7 bases from J, the junction kept 4 bases outside the gene matches. The germline V gene encodes CDR1 MNHNY and CDR2 SVGAGI (reference sequence). This CDR3 is CASRQGAGGYTF. The CDR3 DNA reads as TGTGCCAGCAGGCAGGGGGCGGGTGGCTACACCTTC.

The gene calls are TRBV30 and TRBJ2-2; 7 bases fit TRBD2. V was clipped by 5 bases and J by 1 base; unmatched bases: 4. Germline lookup yields CDR1 GTSNPN and CDR2 SVGIG (reference sequence). The CDR3 loop spans 14 amino acids. The CDR3 loop reads CAWQASGNTGELFF. The CDR3 DNA sequence: TGTGCCTGGCAGGCTAGCGGGAACACCGGGGAGCTGTTTTTT.

This clone appeared a few times. This rearrangement joins TRBV2 to TRBJ2-7; a possible D gene is TRBD2 (6 bases). This CDR3 has 15 residues. CDR1 SNHLY and CDR2 FYNNEI come from the germline V gene. V was pared by 1 base and J by 1 base, with 11 bases between. CDR3 loop: CASSEEGSGSYEQYF. CDR3 sequence (DNA): TGTGCCAGCAGTGAAGAAGGGAGCGGGTCCTACGAGCAGTACTTC.

The chain links TRBV7-2 to TRBJ2-5; TRBD1 might be the D (6 bases). Trimming removed 8 bases from V and 2 bases from J, with 12 bases in between. This CDR3 region has 13 residues. Per germline, CDR1 SGHTA and CDR2 FQGNSA. The CDR3: CASGIGQQETQYF. DNA for the CDR3: TGTGCCAGCGGGATCGGACAGCAAGAGACCCAGTACTTC. The full variable domain, completed using reference TRBV7-2 and TRBJ2-5, is GAGVSQSPSNKVTEKGKDVELRCDPISGHTALYWYRQSLGQGLEFLIYFQGNSAPDKSGLPSDRFSAERTGGSVSTLTIQRTQQEDSAVYLCASGIGQQETQYFGPGTRLLVL.

As concerns this clone: The sample holds other DNA sequences that translate to the same CDR3. This chain connects TRBV30 to TRBJ2-5; 7 bases are a match to TRBD2. This CDR3 has 13 residues. Germline V gene data show CDR1 as GTSNPN and CDR2 as SVGIG (reference sequence). The V and J ends lost 0 bases and 2 bases, in that order; junction bases with no gene match: 0. DNA for the CDR3: TGTGCCTGGAGTGTAGCGGGGCAAGAGACCCAGTACTTC. It codes for CAWSVAGQETQYF.

As DNA, the CDR3 is TGTGCCAGCAGTTTTTGGCCTAGGGGGCTAGGAGGGGATTCACCCCTCCACTTT. Amino acids: CASSFWPRGLGGDSPLHF. J is TRBJ1-6 and V is TRBV27, with 7 bases aligning to TRBD1. Germline V gives CDR1 MNHEY, CDR2 SMNVEV (reference sequence). V shed 3 bases and J 8 bases; nucleotides not matched to a gene: 16. The CDR3 loop spans 18 amino acids.

About this clone: Other DNA sequences in this specimen translate into the identical CDR3. The chain joins TRBV18 to TRBJ1-1; 8 bases fit TRBD1. There are 14 residues in the CDR3. CDR1 is KGHSH, CDR2 LQKENI, per germline. Germline trimming cut 3 bases from V and 2 bases from J; bases unmatched to any gene: 2. CDR3 nucleotides: TGTGCCAGCTCACCGGACAGGGCCAACACTGAAGCTTTCTTT. Translating gives CASSPDRANTEAFF.

This clone was picked up one time. The V call is TRBV5-1, the J call TRBJ2-7, with TRBD2 as a possible D gene (5 bases). The V and J ends lost 5 bases and 3 bases respectively, with 12 bases between them. Germline V gives CDR1 SGHRS, CDR2 YFSETQ. The CDR3 sequence is 13 residues long. DNA for the CDR3: TGCGCCAGCAGACGCGAACTAGACTACGAGCAGTACTTC. It codes for CASRRELDYEQYF.

This chain joins TRBV9 and TRBJ1-5; maybe TRBD1 (5 bases). This CDR3 region has 15 residues. Per germline, CDR1 SGDLS and CDR2 YYNGEE. Trimming took 0 bases from V and 6 from J, leaving 13 bases between them. The CDR3 nucleotides read TGTGCCAGCAGCGTAGGTGCAGGGAGGACTCAGCCCCAGCATTTT. Translating gives CASSVGAGRTQPQHF.

The J gene is TRBJ2-1, the V gene TRBV14, with D unresolved. Germline-derived CDR1 and CDR2 are SGHDN and FVKESK. V lost 6 bases to trimming and J lost 6 bases, with 21 bases between them. The CDR3 runs 16 residues. The CDR3 sequence is CASSHTPVPASNEQFF. The CDR3 DNA reads TGTGCCAGCAGTCACACCCCAGTTCCGGCTAGCAATGAGCAGTTCTTC.

This clone has just a few counts. Different DNA sequences within this sample yield the same CDR3. This sequence joins TRBV28 and TRBJ1-2; no reliable D call. The CDR3 has 12 amino acids. Per the germline V gene, CDR1 is MDHEN and CDR2 is SYDVKM. V shed 2 bases and J shed 0 bases, with 1 base lying between them. In DNA form, the CDR3 reads TGTGCCAGCAGTTTAACTAACTATGGCTACACCTTC. Protein: CASSLTNYGYTF.

This chain connects TRBV19 to TRBJ1-5; D may be TRBD1 (5 bases). This CDR3 is 11 amino acids long. CDR1 is LNHDA, CDR2 SQIVND, per germline (reference sequence). The V end lost 7 bases, the J end lost 11 bases, and 12 bases lay between the germline ends. As DNA, the CDR3 is TGTGCCAGTACCTTCATGGGGGCCCAGCATTTT. Translated, it gives CASTFMGAQHF.

The CDR3 reads CASSGTSGGIDEQYF. The CDR3 DNA is TGTGCCAGCAGTGGGACTAGCGGTGGTATCGACGAGCAGTACTTC. The J gene is TRBJ2-7, the V gene TRBV2, with 10 bases aligning to TRBD2. The length of the CDR3 is 15 residues. Germline CDR1 is SNHLY and CDR2 is FYNNEI. V lost 4 bases and J lost 5; bases outside the gene matches: 8.

This clone was seen more than once but under ten times. Distinct nucleotide sequences in the sample also encode this CDR3. The chain has TRBV25-1 and TRBJ1-6; no clear D gene. V was trimmed by 1 base and J by 5 bases, leaving 6 bases between them. Germline lookup yields CDR1 MGHDK and CDR2 SYGVNS. CDR3 size: 14 residues. CDR3 amino acids: CASSEWTDNSPLHF. CDR3 bases: TGTGCCAGCAGTGAATGGACCGATAATTCACCCCTCCACTTT.

Remarks on this clone: Other DNA sequences in this sample translate to the same CDR3. The chain is built from TRBV6-5 and TRBJ1-1, with D possibly matching TRBD1 (5 bases). There are 13 residues in the CDR3. V gave up 0 bases and J gave up 5 bases, with 7 bases separating them. Germline CDR1 is MNHEY and CDR2 is SVGAGI. For the CDR3, the DNA is TGTGCCAGCAGTTACTCGAGGGGAACTGAAGCTTTCTTT. It is translated as CASSYSRGTEAFF.

The V and J genes are TRBV5-1 and TRBJ2-7, with 12 nucleotides matching TRBD1. Trimming took 3 bases from V and 2 from J; bases not matched to a gene: 18. The germline gives CDR1 SGHRS, CDR2 YFSETQ. The CDR3 is 20 amino acids. CDR3 coding DNA: TGCGCCAGCAGCTCCTCGCCCGGGACAGGGGGCGCTGGCCCACCCTACGAGCAGTACTTC. Its protein product is CASSSSPGTGGAGPPYEQYF.

This rearrangement joins TRBV5-1 to TRBJ2-3, with 9 bases identical to TRBD1. Trimming took 4 bases from V and 2 from J; bases not matched to a gene: 14. The CDR3 is 18 residues long. The germline V gene encodes CDR1 SGHRS and CDR2 YFSETQ. CDR3 in DNA: TGCGCCAGCAGCATCGGACAGGGGCCATCAATTTACACAGATACGCAGTATTTT. Its protein product is CASSIGQGPSIYTDTQYF.

The chain employs TRBV9 and TRBJ1-1, with a possible D match to TRBD1 (5 bases). CDR1 and CDR2 (germline): SGDLS, YYNGEE. The V end lost 0 bases, the J end lost 4 bases, and 10 bases lay between the germline ends. The CDR3 is made up of 14 amino acids. CDR3 coding DNA: TGTGCCAGCAGCGTAGATGGGGGGACCACTGAAGCTTTCTTT. Protein product: CASSVDGGTTEAFF. The full variable domain, its missing parts supplied by reference TRBV9 and TRBJ1-1, is DSGVTQTPKHLITATGQRVTLRCSPRSGDLSVYWYQQSLDQGLQFLIQYYNGEERAKGNILERFSAQQFPDLHSELNLSSLELGDSALYFCASSVDGGTTEAFFGQGTRLTVV.

In regard to this clone: Compared with germline, one end of the junction differs, possibly owing to a read error. The chain is built from TRBV7-7 and TRBJ2-3, with D hard to call. The CDR3 consists of 13 residues. Germline lookup yields CDR1 SSHAT and CDR2 FNYEAQ (reference sequence). The CDR3 sequence: CASSPFGTDTQYF. The CDR3 DNA reads as TGTGCTAGCAGCCCCTTTGGCACAGATACGCAGTATTTT.

This sequence joins TRBV23-1 and TRBJ2-7; the match to TRBD2 covers 10 bases. TRBV23-1 is marked as an open reading frame, function uncertain. With 3 bases clipped from V and 0 bases from J, the junction kept 17 bases outside the gene matches. CDR3 size: 20 residues. This CDR3 reads CASSHPSPRTSGPLSYEQYF. DNA for the CDR3: TGCGCCAGCAGTCACCCGAGCCCCCGGACTAGCGGACCCCTCTCCTACGAGCAGTACTTC.

This clone turned up a few times. The chain links TRBV7-2 to TRBJ2-5; 8 bases are shared with TRBD1. Germline loops: CDR1 SGHTA, CDR2 FQGNSA. The CDR3 consists of 14 residues. The J segment lost 2 bases and the V segment lost 5 bases, leaving 4 bases of the junction unmatched. CDR3 sequence: CASSVGQAQETQYF. DNA of the CDR3: TGTGCCAGCAGCGTGGGACAGGCACAAGAGACCCAGTACTTC. Together with reference TRBV7-2 and TRBJ2-5, the CDR3 gives the full variable domain: GAGVSQSPSNKVTEKGKDVELRCDPISGHTALYWYRQSLGQGLEFLIYFQGNSAPDKSGLPSDRFSAERTGGSVSTLTIQRTQQEDSAVYLCASSVGQAQETQYFGPGTRLLVL.

The table lists this clone with a few counts. An end of the junction does not agree with germline; a read error may underlie this. J is TRBJ1-1 and V is TRBV18; 7 positions agree with TRBD1. The CDR3 loop spans 17 amino acids. From germline, CDR1 is KGHSH and CDR2 LQKENI. The CDR3 DNA reads as TGTGCCAGCTCGCCACGACCACGACAGGGAGGGGACACTGAAGCTTTCTTT. Protein: CASSPRPRQGGDTEAFF.